Below, one T cell receptor beta chain is given with its context. The target antigen is unknown. Assay used: immunoSEQ multiplex PCR; TCRdb lists only in-frame clones, some missing. This table holds 300,000 to 400,000 clones, around four fifths found once. Into CD45RA+ naive and CD45RA-negative memory subsets, the CD4+ cells were split. These data belong to a study of shared clonotypes between healthy human individuals. Study information: CD4 naive cells filled three plates per donor, CD4 memory three, CD8 naive two and CD8 memory one. Study findings and constraints: Around 4.7% was the fraction of naive CD4 clonotypes found shared across several donors.

Germline CDR1 SGHRS, CDR2 YFSETQ. The CDR3 has 16 amino acids. The origin of this receptor is a man in his thirties or forties in good health. The sequenced sample was memory CD4+ T cells sorted from blood. Subset indicated: CD45RA-negative fraction. This chain joins TRBV5-1 and TRBJ2-5, with TRBD2 as a possible D gene (5 bases). The tail of the sequence fits TRBJ2-7 better, so the J call may be wrong. In DNA, the CDR3 is TGCGCCAGCAGCCTAACTAGGCAGAAGCCCCTTTACGAGCAGTACTTC. Protein: CASSLTRQKPLYEQYF.